The 18 T cell receptor beta chains reported below all come from one sample, sequenced in a study of cytomegalovirus exposure and HLA in healthy donors (dated by TCRdb to about 2017). Libraries were constructed by the immunoSEQ multiplex PCR assay. For the multiplex PCR, a mixture combining 60 forward primers for TCR Vbeta segments and 13 reverse primers for TCR Jbeta segments was used. Entries here come from immuneACCESS through TCRdb and include only in-frame sequences with V and J called. Some clones fail to appear in such tables; in the studies checked, an unresolved V gene covers under half of the shortfall, and the cause of the remainder is unknown. The sample includes 210,000 or so clones, with about 89% observed a single time. The ten largest account for less than 1.2% of the sample. Sequenced material: PBMCs. These TCRs come from a woman between 18 and 29 years old in good health and CMV-seronegative.

The chain is built from TRBV13 and TRBJ2-3; tentatively, D is TRBD1 (5 bases). Trimming took off 7 bases at V and 0 bases at J, with 8 bases between the two ends. This CDR3 comprises 13 residues. The germline gives CDR1 PRHDT, CDR2 FYEKMQ (reference sequence). The CDR3 region is CASKQDSTDTQYF. In DNA, the CDR3 is TGTGCCAGCAAACAGGACAGCACAGATACGCAGTATTTT.

DNA of the CDR3: TGTGCCAGTAGTATAACGGCAGGGGGGTCCTACAATGAGCAGTTCTTC. Translating it yields CASSITAGGSYNEQFF. The V gene is TRBV19, the J gene TRBJ2-1, with D tentatively TRBD1 (7 bases). This CDR3 contains 16 residues. Between the trimmed V and J ends, which lost 2 bases and 1 base, there was a span of 12 bases. CDR1 is LNHDA and CDR2 is SQIVND in the germline V gene (reference sequence).

This clone was seen a single time. The rearrangement joins TRBV7-9 to TRBJ2-5; TRBD2 matches 8 bases. This CDR3 is 17 amino acids long. J lost 2 bases, V lost 5 bases, and 13 bases had no gene match. In germline, CDR1 is SEHNR, CDR2 FQNEAQ (reference sequence). Here the CDR3 reads CASSPPAGGRTQETQYF. CDR3 nucleotides: TGTGCCAGCAGCCCCCCGGCTGGCGGGAGGACTCAAGAGACCCAGTACTTC.

V and J are TRBV10-1 and TRBJ2-6, with 9 positions matching TRBD1. Germline-derived CDR1 and CDR2 are WNHNN and SYGVQD (reference sequence). V was clipped by 2 bases and J by 7 bases; unmatched bases: 9. The CDR3 loop spans 17 amino acids. The CDR3 region is CASSEPYNRGRANVLTF. In DNA form, the CDR3 reads TGCGCCAGCAGTGAGCCTTACAACAGGGGGCGAGCCAACGTCCTGACTTTC.

V usage is TRBV14 and J usage is TRBJ2-7, with unresolved D. Germline CDR1 SGHDN, CDR2 FVKESK. The CDR3 contains 13 residues. The V end lost 2 bases, the J end lost 2 bases, and 7 bases lay between the germline ends. As DNA, the CDR3 is TGTGCCAGCAGCCAAATCCTAGCCTACGAGCAGTACTTC. Its protein product is CASSQILAYEQYF. Complete variable domain (other parts from reference TRBV14 and TRBJ2-7): EAGVTQFPSHSVIEKGQTVTLRCDPISGHDNLYWYRRVMGKEIKFLLHFVKESKQDESGMPNNRFLAERTGGTYSTLKVQPAELEDSGVYFCASSQILAYEQYFGPGTRLTVT.

This chain joins TRBV10-2 and TRBJ2-3; D is possibly TRBD1 (6 bases). The germline CDR1 and CDR2 sequences are WSHSY and SAAADI. Deletions cut 5 bases from V and 0 bases from J, with 12 bases between. The CDR3 sequence is 15 residues long. The CDR3: CASSSGHRSTDTQYF. In DNA form, the CDR3 reads TGCGCCAGCAGTTCGGGACACCGGAGCACAGATACGCAGTATTTT.

V is TRBV21-1 and J is TRBJ1-5; the D segment call TRBD1 is taken from the table without a DNA check. TRBV21-1 is tagged as a pseudogene. The CDR3 runs 17 residues. CDR3 residues: CASSVGVGHHSNQPQHF. The CDR3 DNA follows: TGTGCCAGCAGCGTGGGGGTGGGACACCATAGCAATCAGCCCCAGCATTTT.

This clone came up once. This rearrangement joins TRBV5-4 to TRBJ2-3, with D tentatively TRBD1 (6 bases). V was trimmed by 4 bases and J by 5 bases, leaving 17 bases between them. This CDR3 is built from 15 residues. CDR1 SGHNT and CDR2 YYREEE come from the germline V gene (reference sequence). CDR3 protein: CASSQQTNREDTQYF. The CDR3 region has the DNA TGTGCCAGCAGCCAGCAGACCAACAGGGAAGATACGCAGTATTTT.

The chain links TRBV29-1 to TRBJ1-1; TRBD1 matches 7 bases. The CDR3 covers 14 residues. CDR1 SQVTM and CDR2 ANQGSEA come from the germline V gene. The CDR3 region is CTLWGNRGDTEAFF. CDR3 bases: TGCACCCTTTGGGGGAACAGGGGTGACACTGAAGCTTTCTTT.

The CDR3 sequence: CASSPDRGYGYTF. DNA for the CDR3: TGTGCCAGCAGCCCGGACAGGGGGTATGGCTACACCTTC. The rearrangement joins TRBV7-2 to TRBJ1-2; 10 nucleotides match TRBD1. Per germline, CDR1 SGHTA and CDR2 FQGNSA. The length of the CDR3 is 13 residues. Trimming at V came to 5 bases and at J to 5 bases, leaving 2 bases not matched to a gene. The whole variable domain, filled in from reference TRBV7-2 and TRBJ1-2, reads GAGVSQSPSNKVTEKGKDVELRCDPISGHTALYWYRQSLGQGLEFLIYFQGNSAPDKSGLPSDRFSAERTGGSVSTLTIQRTQQEDSAVYLCASSPDRGYGYTFGSGTRLTVV.

This clone was seen once. V and J are TRBV2 and TRBJ2-7, with 7 nucleotides matching TRBD1. V gave up 5 bases and J gave up 6 bases; unmatched junction bases: 7. Germline CDR1 SNHLY, CDR2 FYNNEI. The CDR3 has 13 amino acids. The CDR3 is CASSQGETGEQYF. The CDR3 DNA sequence: TGTGCCAGCAGTCAGGGGGAGACAGGCGAGCAGTACTTC.

This clone was seen only a few times. V gene TRBV27 combines with J gene TRBJ2-7; D remains ambiguous. CDR3 length: 13 amino acids. Trimming shortened V by 2 bases and J by 3 bases, and 8 bases separated the two germline ends. Germline assignment: CDR1 MNHEY and CDR2 SMNVEV (reference sequence). CDR3 sequence (DNA): TGTGCCAGCAGTTTAACAGTGCTCTACGAGCAGTACTTC. Its translation is CASSLTVLYEQYF.

The rearrangement joins TRBV28 to TRBJ2-5, with D perhaps matching TRBD2 (5 bases). CDR1 is MDHEN, CDR2 SYDVKM, per germline. Trimming removed 3 bases from V and 5 bases from J, with 13 bases in between. CDR3 length: 14 amino acids. The CDR3 spells CASSFISVPETQYF. In DNA form, the CDR3 reads TGTGCCAGCAGTTTTATTAGCGTTCCGGAGACCCAGTACTTC.

The CDR3, as DNA: TGTGCCAGCAGCTTGTCGGCAGGGGCGAACACTGAAGCTTTCTTT. This encodes CASSLSAGANTEAFF. The gene calls are TRBV5-4 and TRBJ1-1, with D perhaps TRBD1 (6 bases). CDR3 length equals 15 residues. Germline V gives CDR1 SGHNT, CDR2 YYREEE (reference sequence). V lost 1 base and J lost 1, with 11 bases in between.

Notes on this clone: One end of the junction does not line up with germline, which may come from a read error. The J gene is TRBJ1-4, the V gene TRBV7-9; D remains ambiguous. There are 17 residues in the CDR3. The germline V gene encodes CDR1 SEHNR and CDR2 FQNEAQ (reference sequence). The CDR3 sequence is CSSSLGGGYATNEKLFF. The DNA for the CDR3 is TGTTCCAGCAGCTTAGGCGGCGGCTATGCAACTAATGAAAAACTGTTTTTT.

The rearrangement joins TRBV19 to TRBJ2-7, with 9 bases matching TRBD1. This CDR3 is built from 13 residues. Germline-derived CDR1 and CDR2 are LNHDA and SQIVND (reference sequence). V gave up 5 bases and J gave up 4 bases; unmatched junction bases: 3. CDR3 region: CASSPGTGYEQYF. CDR3 DNA sequence: TGTGCCAGTAGTCCCGGGACAGGGTACGAGCAGTACTTC.

This clone was seen a single time. The CDR3 DNA reads as TGTGCCTGGAGTACTAGCGGGGGGGCACACGAGCAGTACTTC. Its protein product is CAWSTSGGAHEQYF. This rearrangement joins TRBV30 to TRBJ2-7; TRBD2 matches at 13 bases. Germline assignment: CDR1 GTSNPN and CDR2 SVGIG (reference sequence). The CDR3 sequence is 14 residues long. V dropped 2 bases and J dropped 5; count of bases not matched to a gene: 3.

V usage is TRBV5-4 and J usage is TRBJ2-1; 11 bases match TRBD2. With V trimmed by 2 bases and J by 8 bases, 6 bases remained unmatched. The length of the CDR3 is 15 residues. CDR1 and CDR2 from the germline V gene are SGHNT and YYREEE (reference sequence). CDR3 coding DNA: TGTGCCAGCAGCTTTAGCGGGGGGGTGGTCGATGAGCAGTTCTTC. Protein product: CASSFSGGVVDEQFF.